The next 32 T cell receptor beta chains were all read from a single sample in a study of shared T cell receptors in the human thymus. The table came from immunoSEQ multiplex PCR; TCRdb's copy has only in-frame clones and leaves some out. The sample includes roughly 560,000 clones, 75% to 85% of them seen just once. These sequences were also reported in another study, on human thymus T cells.

Sequencing input: thymocytes. Every receptor here comes from a boy less than two years old with a congenital heart defect.

The rearrangement links TRBV6-1 to TRBJ1-5; D is uncertain. The germline gives CDR1 MNHNS, CDR2 SASEGT. The germline V and J ends were trimmed by 4 bases and 7 bases, with 11 bases remaining between them. This CDR3 has 13 amino acids. CDR3 loop: CASSAGTPQPQHF. CDR3 DNA: TGTGCCAGCAGTGCGGGTACACCCCAGCCCCAGCATTTT.

This sequence joins TRBV7-3 and TRBJ2-7; perhaps TRBD1 as D (5 bases). V gave up 6 bases and J gave up 5 bases, with 17 bases separating them. Germline CDR1 SGHTA, CDR2 FQGTGA. The CDR3 length is 14 residues. The CDR3 reads CASSSTATHHEQYF. CDR3 in DNA: TGTGCCAGCAGTTCGACAGCGACCCACCACGAGCAGTACTTC.

The chain employs TRBV30 and TRBJ2-7; the match to TRBD1 covers 9 bases. This CDR3 spans 14 amino acids. V lost 2 bases to trimming and J lost 4 bases; unmatched junction nucleotides: 6. Germline loops: CDR1 GTSNPN, CDR2 SVGIG (reference sequence). In DNA form, the CDR3 reads TGTGCCTGGAGTTTACCGGGGACAGGGTACGAGCAGTACTTC. Amino acids: CAWSLPGTGYEQYF.

The chain uses TRBV27 and TRBJ2-7; maybe TRBD2 (7 bases). Trimming took off 8 bases at V and 3 bases at J, with 17 bases between the two ends. The CDR3 has 14 amino acids. Per germline, CDR1 MNHEY and CDR2 SMNVEV (reference sequence). For the CDR3, the DNA is TGTGCCAGCCGCCCTGGGGGGGGGCGCTACGAGCAGTACTTC. This sequence encodes CASRPGGGRYEQYF.

The V call is TRBV5-1, the J call TRBJ2-1; 12 nucleotides line up with TRBD2. The CDR3 loop spans 18 amino acids. Germline loops: CDR1 SGHRS, CDR2 YFSETQ. The junction had 8 bases not matched to a gene; V was cut back by 4 bases and J by 0 bases. The CDR3 DNA is TGCGCCAGCAGCCCCGGGACTAGCGGGCCCAGCTCCTACAATGAGCAGTTCTTC. Translation gives CASSPGTSGPSSYNEQFF.

The rearrangement uses TRBV9 and TRBJ2-7; D remains ambiguous. Germline V gene sequence: CDR1 SGDLS, CDR2 YYNGEE. The CDR3 has 18 amino acids. The V and J ends lost 4 bases and 2 bases respectively, with 25 bases between them. In DNA form, the CDR3 reads TGTGCCAGCAGCCCGGAGTCCTCGACTGGCTCAAGAACCTACGAGCAGTACTTC. Encoded protein: CASSPESSTGSRTYEQYF.

The V and J genes are TRBV7-6 and TRBJ2-2, with TRBD2 matching over 9 bases. Losses at the gene ends were 0 bases for V and 5 bases for J; bases not matched to a gene: 16. Germline CDR1 and CDR2: SGHVS and FNYEAQ. This CDR3 region has 20 residues. CDR3 in amino acids: CASSLAQRLAAPPGTGELFF. The DNA for the CDR3 is TGTGCCAGCAGCTTAGCGCAGCGACTAGCGGCCCCCCCGGGGACCGGGGAGCTGTTTTTT.

The V and J genes are TRBV19 and TRBJ2-1; 8 nucleotides align to TRBD1. The J segment lost 5 bases and the V segment lost 8 bases, leaving 5 bases of the junction unmatched. Germline V gene sequence: CDR1 LNHDA, CDR2 SQIVND (reference sequence). The CDR3 is 13 amino acids. Here the CDR3 DNA reads TGTGCCAGTCAGGGACAGGAGAACAATGAGCAGTTCTTC. Translation gives CASQGQENNEQFF. The full variable domain, with the rest looked up from reference TRBV19 and TRBJ2-1, is DGGITQSPKYLFRKEGQNVTLSCEQNLNHDAMYWYRQDPGQGLRLIYYSQIVNDFQKGDIAEGYSVSREKKESFPLTVTSAQKNPTAFYLCASQGQENNEQFFGPGTRLTVL.

This chain links TRBV7-2 with TRBJ2-7; a possible D gene is TRBD1 (6 bases). Germline V CDR1 and CDR2: SGHTA, FQGNSA. This CDR3 has 14 residues. The V end lost 3 bases, the J end lost 1 base, and 10 bases lay between the germline ends. CDR3 protein: CASSFEGVSYEQYF. CDR3 nucleotides: TGTGCCAGCAGCTTCGAGGGGGTGTCCTACGAGCAGTACTTC.

The chain has TRBV7-6 and TRBJ2-7; 12 bases fit TRBD2. J lost 3 bases, V lost 3 bases, and 3 bases had no gene match. Germline assignment: CDR1 SGHVS and CDR2 FNYEAQ. CDR3 length: 15 residues. The CDR3 protein is CASSFGLAGHYEQYF. The DNA for the CDR3 is TGTGCCAGCAGCTTTGGACTAGCGGGACACTACGAGCAGTACTTC.

CDR3 nucleotide sequence: TGTGCCAGCAGTGCGCGGTCCGGGAAAAAGACCGGGGAGCTGTTTTTT. Its translation is CASSARSGKKTGELFF. The chain uses TRBV13 and TRBJ2-2; D possibly corresponds to TRBD2 (5 bases). The CDR3 contains 16 residues. The germline V gene encodes CDR1 PRHDT and CDR2 FYEKMQ (reference sequence). V was pared by 6 bases and J by 5 bases, with 19 bases between.

Only a few counts were recorded for this clone. The chain couples TRBV9 to TRBJ2-2, with 7 positions matching TRBD1. CDR3 size: 19 residues. Germline lookup yields CDR1 SGDLS and CDR2 YYNGEE. The junction had 11 bases not matched to a gene; V was cut back by 0 bases and J by 0 bases. CDR3 residues: CASSVDPPTGASNTGELFF. The DNA for the CDR3 is TGTGCCAGCAGCGTAGACCCCCCCACAGGGGCCTCGAACACCGGGGAGCTGTTTTTT.

The chain carries TRBV29-1 and TRBJ2-3; 9 bases map to TRBD2. The V gene end was trimmed by 5 bases and the J gene end by 14 bases; junction bases not matched to a gene: 35. This CDR3 has 20 residues. Germline V gives CDR1 SQVTM, CDR2 ANQGSEA. The CDR3 DNA reads as TGCAGCGTTTCCCCCCCACACCCTAGGGGATTGCGGGAGGGCCAGGGAGCGGTGTATTTT. The encoded protein is CSVSPPHPRGLREGQGAVYF.

This clone was detected once. This sequence joins TRBV7-2 and TRBJ2-7; TRBD2 matches at 8 bases. The CDR3 is 14 residues long. Germline CDR1 is SGHTA and CDR2 is FQGNSA. Trimming removed 1 base from V and 6 bases from J; junction bases left unmatched: 5. For the CDR3, the DNA is TGTGCCAGCAGCTTAGGGGCCGGGGGGGCCGAGCAGTACTTC. Its translation is CASSLGAGGAEQYF.

This chain joins TRBV15 and TRBJ1-2; TRBD1 matches at 7 bases. Germline trimming cut 5 bases from V and 2 bases from J; bases unmatched to any gene: 5. Germline CDR1 LNHNV, CDR2 YYDKDF (reference sequence). The CDR3 has 14 residues. The CDR3, as DNA: TGTGCCACCAGCCAGACGGGACAGAACTATGGCTACACCTTC. Protein product: CATSQTGQNYGYTF.

The chain is built from TRBV2 and TRBJ2-1; 13 nucleotides align to TRBD2. The junction had 10 bases not matched to a gene; V was cut back by 6 bases and J by 8 bases. Germline loops: CDR1 SNHLY, CDR2 FYNNEI. This CDR3 contains 16 residues. CDR3 sequence reads: CASRDTSGRAGDEQFF. The CDR3 DNA reads as TGTGCCAGCAGGGATACTAGCGGGAGGGCCGGAGATGAGCAGTTCTTC.

The sample holds a few counts of this clone. This chain uses TRBV28 with TRBJ2-5; no clear D gene. The germline V gene has CDR1 MDHEN and CDR2 SYDVKM. Between the trimmed V and J ends, which lost 7 bases and 1 base, there was a span of 13 bases. CDR3 size: 14 residues. The CDR3, as DNA: TGTGCCAGCACCCATGGGCGCTTCCAAGAGACCCAGTACTTC. This encodes CASTHGRFQETQYF.

CDR3 DNA: TGTGCCACTAGGCCGGGACAGGGGCACGAGCAGTACTTC. Its translation is CATRPGQGHEQYF. The V and J genes are TRBV25-1 and TRBJ2-5; 10 bases are shared with TRBD1. The DNA matches TRBJ2-7 better at its end, which makes the J call doubtful. The CDR3 spans 13 residues. Per germline, CDR1 MGHDK and CDR2 SYGVNS.

This chain connects TRBV30 to TRBJ2-1; 10 nucleotides match TRBD2. Trimming took 3 bases from V and 6 from J; bases not matched to a gene: 8. The germline V gene encodes CDR1 GTSNPN and CDR2 SVGIG (reference sequence). The CDR3 runs to 15 residues. CDR3 sequence reads: CAWRGSGRAGNEQFF. The DNA of the CDR3 is TGTGCCTGGAGAGGAAGCGGGAGGGCGGGCAATGAGCAGTTCTTC.

This clone was counted between two and nine times. The chain joins TRBV7-6 to TRBJ2-1, with 8 nucleotides matching TRBD2. Losses at the gene ends were 5 bases for V and 6 bases for J; bases not matched to a gene: 6. Germline-derived CDR1 and CDR2 are SGHVS and FNYEAQ. The CDR3 totals 14 residues. CDR3 bases: TGTGCCAGCAGCCCCGGGGGACTAGTCAATGAGCAGTTCTTC. This codes for CASSPGGLVNEQFF.

The CDR3 bases are TGTGCCAGCAGCAAAATAAGGAGGTCAGATACGCAGTATTTT. This translates into CASSKIRRSDTQYF. V gene TRBV21-1 combines with J gene TRBJ2-3; TRBD2, the D gene given by the table, was not confirmed from the DNA. TRBV21-1 is an annotated pseudogene. CDR3 length: 14 amino acids.

CDR3 residues: CASSLKPGQSYGYTF. As DNA, the CDR3 is TGTGCCAGCAGTTTAAAACCGGGACAGTCCTATGGCTACACCTTC. The chain carries TRBV27 and TRBJ1-2; TRBD1 matches 7 bases. With 2 bases clipped from V and 4 bases from J, the junction kept 7 bases outside the gene matches. The CDR3 consists of 15 residues. CDR1 is MNHEY, CDR2 SMNVEV, per germline (reference sequence).

The rearrangement uses TRBV30 and TRBJ2-4; 8 nucleotides line up with TRBD1. Germline CDR1 GTSNPN, CDR2 SVGIG (reference sequence). The V and J ends lost 2 bases and 8 bases, in that order; junction bases with no gene match: 8. The CDR3 sequence is 14 residues long. The CDR3 loop is CAWSCRGRGDIQYF. For the CDR3, the DNA is TGTGCCTGGAGTTGCAGGGGGCGAGGGGACATTCAGTACTTC. The variable domain in full, with the rest retrieved from reference TRBV30 and TRBJ2-4, is SQTIHQWPATLVQPVGSPLSLECTVEGTSNPNLYWYRQAAGRGLQLLFYSVGIGQISSEVPQNLSASRPQDRQFILSSKKLLLSDSGFYLCAWSCRGRGDIQYFGAGTRLSVL.

This clone was seen only a few times. The chain combines TRBV5-1 with TRBJ2-7; a possible D gene is TRBD1 (6 bases). Germline values: CDR1 SGHRS, CDR2 YFSETQ. Trimming cost V 2 bases and J 4 bases, with 13 bases left between them. The CDR3 consists of 14 residues. CDR3 coding DNA: TGCGCCAGCAGCTTTACAGGGATGGGTTACGAGCAGTACTTC. Its translation is CASSFTGMGYEQYF.

This clone was detected a few times. V usage is TRBV4-3 and J usage is TRBJ1-2, with 11 bases matching TRBD1. The CDR3 runs 18 residues. The germline V gene encodes CDR1 LGHNA and CDR2 YSLEER. The V and J ends lost 1 base and 4 bases, in that order; junction bases with no gene match: 11. The CDR3 loop is CASSQGRGRDRGGYGYTF. CDR3 DNA sequence: TGCGCCAGCAGCCAAGGAAGGGGCCGGGACAGGGGGGGCTATGGCTACACCTTC.

As concerns this clone: In the same sample, other DNA sequences code for this CDR3. The genes are TRBV4-3 and TRBJ2-1; tentative D call: TRBD2 (6 bases). CDR3 length: 16 amino acids. The V end was cut by 0 bases, the J end by 0 bases, with 9 bases between. Germline V gene lookup returns CDR1 LGHNA and CDR2 YSLEER. CDR3 nucleotide sequence: TGCGCCAGCAGCCAAGATCGGGGGAGCTCCTACAATGAGCAGTTCTTC. It codes for CASSQDRGSSYNEQFF.

CDR3 sequence: CAWSVWAGGLVLDFSYNEQFF. In DNA, the CDR3 is TGTGCCTGGAGTGTCTGGGCGGGAGGACTCGTATTAGACTTTTCCTACAATGAGCAGTTCTTC. V and J are TRBV30 and TRBJ2-1, with TRBD2 matching 8 bases. The CDR3 spans 21 residues. The trim removed 0 bases at V and 1 base at J, leaving 20 bases unmatched. CDR1 GTSNPN and CDR2 SVGIG come from the germline V gene (reference sequence). Together with reference TRBV30 and TRBJ2-1, the CDR3 gives the full variable domain: SQTIHQWPATLVQPVGSPLSLECTVEGTSNPNLYWYRQAAGRGLQLLFYSVGIGQISSEVPQNLSASRPQDRQFILSSKKLLLSDSGFYLCAWSVWAGGLVLDFSYNEQFFGPGTRLTVL.

The chain uses TRBV7-3 and TRBJ2-7, with 9 bases that match TRBD2. The CDR3 consists of 15 residues. Germline CDR1 SGHTA, CDR2 FQGTGA. Trimming at V came to 2 bases and at J to 2 bases, leaving 4 bases not matched to a gene. The CDR3 DNA is TGTGCCAGCAGCTTAGAGGCTAGCGGGGCCTACGAGCAGTACTTC. It codes for CASSLEASGAYEQYF.

The chain employs TRBV19 and TRBJ2-7, with 11 bases that match TRBD1. Germline CDR1 and CDR2: LNHDA and SQIVND (reference sequence). The CDR3 runs to 13 residues. Unmatched junction bases numbered 3, after V lost 5 bases and J lost 6 bases. CDR3 amino acids: CASSPGTGGEQYF. DNA of the CDR3: TGTGCCAGTAGTCCCGGGACAGGGGGCGAGCAGTACTTC.

V gene TRBV5-1 combines with J gene TRBJ2-7; 11 nucleotides align to TRBD2. There are 14 residues in the CDR3. Germline-derived CDR1 and CDR2 are SGHRS and YFSETQ. Unmatched junction bases numbered 11, after V lost 9 bases and J lost 6 bases. The CDR3 sequence is CAILAGGPFGEQYF. The CDR3 region has the DNA TGCGCCATCTTAGCGGGAGGGCCCTTTGGCGAGCAGTACTTC.

This chain joins TRBV20-1 and TRBJ2-7, with D maybe TRBD1 (6 bases). Trimming took 5 bases from V and 9 from J, leaving 8 bases between them. Germline values: CDR1 DFQATT, CDR2 SNEGSKA (reference sequence). This CDR3 has 9 residues. The DNA for the CDR3 is TGCAGTGCTGAGGACAGGCAGTACTTC. Translated: CSAEDRQYF.

The V and J genes are TRBV2 and TRBJ2-7, with a tentative D call TRBD1 (6 bases). With 4 bases removed from V and 7 bases from J, the gap between germline ends came to 20 bases. The CDR3 runs 15 residues. Germline values: CDR1 SNHLY, CDR2 FYNNEI. As DNA, the CDR3 is TGTGCCAGCAGTGGGGCCAGGGGCGGAGGTGAAGAGCAGTACTTC. It translates to CASSGARGGGEEQYF. Based on the CDR3 plus reference TRBV2 and TRBJ2-7, the full variable domain is EPEVTQTPSHQVTQMGQEVILRCVPISNHLYFYWYRQILGQKVEFLVSFYNNEISEKSEIFDDQFSVERPDGSNFTLKIRSTKLEDSAMYFCASSGARGGGEEQYFGPGTRLTVT.